Sequencing of this T cell receptor beta chain was carried out in a study of blood T cell repertoires in COVID-19. Across the study: Nucleic acid was either cDNA or gDNA, and it came from T cells, B-cell-depleted T cells, or PBMCs.

The ends were cut back, 4 bases at V and 0 bases at J, with 11 bases in the middle. CDR1 is SGHRS, CDR2 YFSETQ, per germline. The CDR3 covers 14 residues. Authors' methods: Amplification from reference gene primers served as the basis for estimated nucleated cell counts. Produced via immunoSEQ multiplex PCR; TCRdb's table is partial and in-frame only. That table supplies the V and J calls and clone size; D and trimming were determined from the DNA. The sample has 150,000 to 180,000 clones; about 89% are singletons. Specimen: peripheral blood. The sequence came from a man aged 45-65 years with acute or convalescent COVID-19. The chain couples TRBV5-1 to TRBJ2-7; tentative D call: TRBD2 (5 bases). The DNA of the CDR3 is TGCGCCAGCAGCCCCGACTACTTCTCCTACGAGCAGTACTTC. Amino acids: CASSPDYFSYEQYF.